This T cell receptor (beta chain) was captured in a study of cytomegalovirus exposure and HLA in healthy donors listed by TCRdb under 2017. Background on the whole study: According to an earlier analysis of around 600 of the donors, some 180 million T cells yielded over 90 million unique TCR beta sequences and around 280 Gb of sequence data. The study used immunosequencing to profile the T cell repertoires of more than 650 subjects and linked those repertoires to cytomegalovirus serostatus. High-throughput TCR immunosequencing, statistical association of individual TCRs with disease status, and machine learning were combined to predict cytomegalovirus infection status. An earlier analysis of some 500 of the donors applied high-throughput TCR beta sequencing to assess whether each TCR beta V gene segment acted as functional or pseudogenic. Among some 400 genotyped donors of the cohort, an average of around 250,000 unique TCR beta nucleotide sequences was sequenced per donor, of which roughly 18% were non-productive. A separate validation cohort of 100 to 150 different subjects was used in addition to the roughly 720-subject first cohort. The number of donors typed differed by locus, with roughly 629-640 for A, B, C, DRB1 and DQB1, approximately 500 for DQA1, over 600 for DPA1, and some 450 for DPB1. In the later analysis, no new phenotypic data were used to find candidate immune exposures; instead, reliance was placed on TCR beta sequences and their occurrence across donors. In a later genetic analysis, genome-wide SNP genotypes for about three fifths of the roughly 670 donors were used, and that subset was treated as a discovery cohort. Among the approximately 400 genotyped donors, under 90% belonged to the genetic ancestry cluster associated with self-reported Caucasian donors. Class I and class II HLA loci were covered by the typing at four-digit resolution. All discovery cohort repertoires had been generated using a single sequencing platform. The study was designed to test whether signatures of past pathogen exposure could be identified by cataloging public T cell receptors. Donor age, sex, ethnicity and CMV serostatus were compiled alongside the repertoire data. Five DR-DQ haplotypes were handled as single units for association and clustering, since linkage in the cohort was strong. Roughly 300 gigabases of sequencing data and approximately 85 million unique TCR sequences were included in an early release covering about 700 HLA-typed donors. A later analysis re-analyzed previously published TCR beta repertoires from 550 to 700 donors and added high-resolution HLA genotyping to study TCR occurrence patterns.

Library creation used the immunoSEQ multiplex PCR assay. For the multiplex PCR, a mixture combining 60 forward primers for TCR Vbeta segments and 13 reverse primers for TCR Jbeta segments was used. The CDR3 region of rearranged TCR beta genes was amplified from genomic DNA with a multiplex PCR assay. The amplified TCR beta libraries were sequenced on the Illumina HiSeq System as 87-base-pair reads. The original methods were these. Across the 600 to 700 repertoires, a later analysis counted some 81 million unique TCR beta chains, roughly 11 million of which were shared by at least two donors. To remove PCR and sequencing errors, raw reads were error-corrected and collapsed into unique sequences using a nearest-neighbor algorithm that merged closely related sequences. CDR3 sequences were aligned to IMGT reference sequences to assign V, D and J gene segments. For a sequence to be retained, a match of at least six nucleotides to both a V gene segment and a J gene segment was required. Rearrangements were called productive when the CDR3 lacked stop codons and stayed in frame with V and J; all others were non-productive. CDR3 was defined by IMGT convention, running from the second conserved V-encoded cysteine to the conserved J-encoded phenylalanine. The earlier analysis of about 590 of the donors excluded sequences that lacked an unambiguous match to a single V gene segment. An earlier analysis of fewer than 650 of the donors classified V segments as functional when productive rearrangements were above 56.7% and as segregating when the standard deviation between donors was above 5%. A statistical classification framework was developed to diagnose cytomegalovirus status using the catalog of TCR beta chain sequences. V and J gene assignment, in a later analysis, came from comparing TCR nucleotide sequences with IMGT/GENE-DB human TR gene sequences. The TCRdist pipeline was used in a later analysis to assign CDR3 sequences and most-parsimonious VDJ recombination scenarios. In a later analysis, each TCR beta chain was defined by its CDR3 amino acid sequence together with its V-gene family, and reads lacking a unique V-gene family were excluded. In a later analysis, approximately 640 highly shared, low-generation-probability nucleotide sequences were removed to address suspected cross-contamination and a sequencing artifact. In a later analysis, a clonal expansion index was calculated for each public chain from normalized within-repertoire ranks of inferred template counts. In a later analysis, generation probabilities were computed using a VDJ recombination model fitted to out-of-frame rearrangements, and the results were checked against IGoR. Hypergeometric tests were used in a later analysis to score TCR-TCR, TCR-HLA and TCR-CMV co-occurrence, with a repertoire-size bias correction applied to the TCR pairs. False discovery rates were estimated in a later analysis by permuting HLA or CMV assignments 20 times. In a later analysis, co-occurring TCRs were grouped with DBSCAN, and TCRdist sequence similarity was added when clustering was performed within HLA-allele-positive subsets. Repertoires with fewer than 30,000 or more than 120,000 public chains were left out of co-occurrence clustering, as were four to six repertoires with anomalous nucleotide sharing. As stored in TCRdb, this immuneACCESS dataset retains in-frame rearrangements with V and J assigned. A fraction of the clones does not appear; measured against another copy, unresolved V genes explain less than half of the discrepancy, and the remainder lacks a known reason. V and J calls and clone size are those listed in that table; D and trimming were worked out from the DNA. The sample has approximately 110,000 clones on record, around three quarters of them singletons. The ten largest account for approximately 5.1% of the sample.

This clone occurred once. Its specific antigen is unknown. No much larger clone exists at a distance of one base, and base qualities are not known. The cohort consisted of some 730 healthy bone marrow donors. All cohort members were sampled while nominally healthy, although unrecorded immune exposures were likely present. The donor was CMV seropositive and belonged to the group of about 290 seropositive cohort members. Every donor gave a peripheral blood sample, and the peripheral blood mononuclear cells from that sample were used for TCR beta sequencing. Genomic DNA was extracted from the blood cell samples with the Qiagen DNeasy Blood Extraction Kit. Study-wide findings and limitations: A later analysis found that HLA-associated TCR beta chains were more clonally expanded and had lower generation probabilities than equally common non-associated chains. A later genetic analysis associated a missense DCLRE1C variant with V-gene and J-gene trimming of TCR beta chains, and an independent cohort replicated the association. Immune exposure information for the cohort was limited to CMV serostatus. Only TCR beta chains were sequenced in this cohort, and the absence of alpha or paired-chain data limited detectable features. When HLA alleles, especially DR and DQ, strongly co-occurred, attributing TCR associations to individual alleles was difficult. In a later analysis, most CMV-associated TCR beta chains were found to appear HLA-restricted, with HLA associations seemingly driven largely by CMV exposure. According to a later analysis, parvovirus B19, influenza, CMV and Epstein-Barr virus appeared linked to several top co-occurrence clusters. A few of the identified cytomegalovirus-associated TCR beta chains were confirmed in vitro to be specific for cytomegalovirus antigens. Because counts were too low, around 18 rarely observed V segments, including chromosome 9 orphons, were left out of the earlier analysis of over 550 of the donors. The study gave a list of 150 to 200 TCR beta chains associated with cytomegalovirus. Because the 87-base-pair reads could not distinguish some IMGT-functional V segments, including TRBV6-2 and TRBV6-3, those segments were excluded. A cluster of highly shared sequence variants was judged likely to represent a technical artifact of the sequencing pipeline. Linkage disequilibrium might explain the correlated functional status among segregating V segments, but an unknown experimental factor could not be ruled out. Presence/absence analyses assumed roughly uniform sequencing depth across donors, an assumption that may not hold. In a later analysis, 15,000 to 20,000 TCR beta sequences were associated with specific HLA alleles at a false discovery rate of 0.05. The authors suggested that the approach could potentially be extended to other disease states and immunological phenotypes. In an earlier analysis of more than 500 of the donors, most TCR beta V segments appeared in productive rearrangements about 87% or about 30% of the time, broadly matching IMGT annotations. Because HLA typing was missing for some donors at each locus, association tests included only the typed subset. According to a later analysis, TCR association rates differed among HLA loci, with DRB1 alleles showing the most associated TCRs and HLA-C alleles showing the fewest. The classifier was reported to diagnose cytomegalovirus status with high specificity and sensitivity in both the original and validation cohorts. In a later genetic analysis, fewer N-insertions in productive TCRs were reported among donors in an Asian-associated ancestry cluster than the 666-donor mean. A further reported finding was that TCR beta sequences accurately predicted the HLA-A and HLA-B alleles for most subjects in the first cohort. Across donors, most TCR sequences were observed very rarely, whereas some public TCRs were present in many individuals.

Per the germline V gene, SGHNT is the CDR1 and YENEEA is the CDR2. V is pared back by 0 bases and J by 4 bases, with 5 bases lying between the germline termini. Inclusive of the bounding cysteine and phenylalanine, the CDR3 is 13 residues long. Only the CDR3 part of the read is kept: 39 bases, read in frame from the first base. The material sequenced was PBMCs. The chain was built from TRBV11-3 and TRBJ2-3; no D gene is confidently identified. This receptor was obtained from a female donor in good health and CMV-seropositive. The sequence in DNA is TGTGCCAGCAGCTTAGATTCCGCAGATACGCAGTATTTT. This gives the protein CASSLDSADTQYF.